This entry lists 9 T cell receptor beta chains sequenced from one sample in a study of T-cell reconstitution after alpha-beta-depleted transplantation in children. Unique molecular identifiers featured in how the TCRbeta library was prepared. TCRdb re-called the PCR reads through MiXCR, storing one row per CDR3 protein. The sample lists 250,000 to 350,000 distinct CDR3 sequences; 9.9% were seen once. Source: PBMCs from the stem cell graft donor, taken from the stem cell graft. The receptors stem from a human donor who donated a stem cell graft to a child with SCID.

This clonotype occurred a few times. The chain combines TRBV11-2 with TRBJ2-1; TRBD2 agrees at 15 bases. This CDR3 is 20 amino acids long. CDR1 SGHAT and CDR2 FQNNGV come from the germline V gene. Losses at the gene ends were 2 bases for V and 1 base for J; bases not matched to a gene: 9. The CDR3 DNA reads as TGTGCCAGCAGCTTAAGGACTAGCGGGGGGGCCATCGGATCCTACAATGAGCAGTTCTTC. Its protein is CASSLRTSGGAIGSYNEQFF.

Ten or more counts support this clonotype. The J gene is TRBJ2-3, the V gene TRBV4-1; D unclear. CDR1 and CDR2 (germline): MGHRA, YSYEKL. V lost 0 bases and J 2 bases, leaving 15 bases between the germline ends. There are 17 residues in the CDR3. This CDR3 reads CASSQDSPGGNTDTQYF. CDR3 nucleotide sequence: TGCGCCAGCAGCCAAGATTCGCCCGGTGGGAACACAGATACGCAGTATTTT.

This clonotype was counted between two and nine times. This chain uses TRBV15 with TRBJ2-7; D is ambiguous. CDR1 and CDR2 (germline): LNHNV, YYDKDF (reference sequence). The CDR3 is 13 residues long. V lost 5 bases to trimming and J lost 1 base, with 9 bases between them. The CDR3 reads CATSVGPSYEQYF. CDR3 bases: TGTGCCACCAGCGTCGGGCCTTCCTACGAGCAGTACTTC.

The rearrangement joins TRBV20-1 to TRBJ2-5, with D uncertain. V was cut by 0 bases and J by 7 bases, with 18 bases left in between. Germline lookup yields CDR1 DFQATT and CDR2 SNEGSKA (reference sequence). The CDR3 runs 15 residues. The chain's CDR3 is CSARDLPGVSGTQYF. The CDR3 DNA follows: TGCAGTGCTAGAGATTTGCCAGGCGTCAGTGGGACCCAGTACTTC.

For this clonotype: A junction boundary mismatches the germline segment, possibly from a read error. The chain links TRBV7-7 to TRBJ2-2; a weak D match, TRBD1 (6 bases). Germline V lookup: CDR1 SSHAT, CDR2 FNYEAQ (reference sequence). CDR3 length equals 15 residues. The CDR3, as DNA: TGTGCTAGCAGCTCCGGACCCACCAGGGGCGGGGAGCTGTTTTTT. Residues: CASSSGPTRGGELFF.

This rearrangement joins TRBV20-1 to TRBJ1-5; tentative D call: TRBD1 (5 bases). Germline V gene sequence: CDR1 DFQATT, CDR2 SNEGSKA (reference sequence). With 0 bases removed from V and 0 bases from J, the gap between germline ends came to 12 bases. The CDR3 loop spans 16 amino acids. DNA for the CDR3: TGCAGTGCTAGAGATCCGGGGCAGTATAGCAATCAGCCCCAGCATTTT. It translates to CSARDPGQYSNQPQHF.

This clonotype was found many times. This chain links TRBV19 with TRBJ1-5; D unclear. The CDR3 runs 16 residues. Germline V gene sequence: CDR1 LNHDA, CDR2 SQIVND (reference sequence). V was shortened by 1 base and J by 3 bases, with 13 bases between the two germline ends. The CDR3 nucleotides read TGTGCCAGTAGTATAGGAGAGGGAAGGGCCAATCAGCCCCAGCATTTT. This sequence encodes CASSIGEGRANQPQHF.

The chain carries TRBV21-1 and TRBJ1-2. TRBV21-1 corresponds to a pseudogene. CDR3 length equals 12 residues. The CDR3 DNA sequence: TGTGCCAGCAGCGAACGGCCGTCTGGCTACACCTTC. Encoded protein: CASSERPSGYTF.

This clonotype came up a few times. The chain uses TRBV5-1 and TRBJ1-1, with 8 bases fitting TRBD1. Germline CDR1 reads SGHRS; CDR2 reads YFSETQ. V lost 4 bases, J lost 7 bases, and 9 bases stayed unmatched. This CDR3 is 14 amino acids long. The CDR3 region has the DNA TGCGCCAGCAGCCTCGGACAGGGCCTCGTTGAAGCTTTCTTT. As protein: CASSLGQGLVEAFF.